The 22 T cell receptor beta chains in this list originate from one sample, sequenced in a study of T-cell reconstitution after alpha-beta-depleted transplantation in children. Unique molecular identifiers were incorporated into the prepared TCRbeta library. TCRdb redid the calling of the PCR reads with MiXCR, one entry per CDR3 protein. The sample has 200,000 to 250,000 distinct CDR3 sequences, 8.5% to 10% seen once. Sequenced material: PBMCs from the stem cell graft donor, taken from the stem cell graft. These receptors originate from a human donor who donated a stem cell graft to a child with acute lymphoblastic leukemia.

This clonotype was recorded a few times. The chain joins TRBV7-9 to TRBJ2-4, with D possibly matching TRBD2 (5 bases). Between the trimmed V and J ends, which lost 4 bases and 6 bases, there was a span of 10 bases. Germline CDR1 SEHNR, CDR2 FQNEAQ (reference sequence). This CDR3 comprises 13 residues. CDR3 sequence reads: CASSWETTNIQYF. The CDR3 DNA is TGTGCCAGCAGCTGGGAGACCACAAACATTCAGTACTTC.

This clonotype has at least ten counts. V is TRBV7-8 and J is TRBJ2-2, with D unresolved. This CDR3 has 14 residues. Trimming removed 1 base from V and 4 bases from J, with 7 bases in between. CDR1 is SGHVS and CDR2 is FQNEAQ in the germline V gene. CDR3 region: CASSLVALTGELFF. The CDR3 DNA sequence: TGTGCCAGCAGCTTAGTCGCACTCACCGGGGAGCTGTTTTTT. Full variable domain (remainder filled in from reference TRBV7-8 and TRBJ2-2): GAGVSQSPRYKVAKRGQDVALRCDPISGHVSLFWYQQALGQGPEFLTYFQNEAQLDKSGLPSDRFFAERPEGSVSTLKIQRTQQEDSAVYLCASSLVALTGELFFGEGSRLTVL.

This clonotype was seen repeatedly, ten times or more. V usage is TRBV4-3 and J usage is TRBJ1-1; D is undetermined. The germline V gene has CDR1 LGHNA and CDR2 YSLEER. V was trimmed by 2 bases and J by 1 base, leaving 2 bases between them. The length of the CDR3 is 12 residues. For the CDR3, the DNA is TGCGCCAGCAGCCAATCGAACACTGAAGCTTTCTTT. This codes for CASSQSNTEAFF.

The chain recombines TRBV5-1 with TRBJ1-4; no clear D gene. This CDR3 comprises 13 residues. Germline loops: CDR1 SGHRS, CDR2 YFSETQ. V lost 9 bases and J lost 0, with 9 bases in between. The DNA of the CDR3 is TGCGCCACCAGAGTTGCAACTAATGAAAAACTGTTTTTT. Encoded protein: CATRVATNEKLFF.

The chain uses TRBV28 and TRBJ2-6; 10 nucleotides line up with TRBD1. This CDR3 spans 16 amino acids. The junction had 5 bases not matched to a gene; V was cut back by 8 bases and J by 1 base. Germline assignment: CDR1 MDHEN and CDR2 SYDVKM. The CDR3 sequence is CASFRDRGSGANVLTF. The CDR3 coding sequence is TGTGCCAGCTTCCGGGACAGGGGATCTGGGGCCAACGTCCTGACTTTC. The variable domain in full, completed from reference TRBV28 and TRBJ2-6, reads DVKVTQSSRYLVKRTGEKVFLECVQDMDHENMFWYRQDPGLGLRLIYFSYDVKMKEKGDIPEGYSVSREKKERFSLILESASTNQTSMYLCASFRDRGSGANVLTFGAGSRLTVL.

The V gene is TRBV10-3, the J gene TRBJ1-2, with 7 bases lining up with TRBD1. This CDR3 region has 15 residues. V shed 7 bases, J shed 4 bases, and the junction held 12 bases outside the gene matches. Germline V gene data show CDR1 as ENHRY and CDR2 as SYGVKD. The CDR3 sequence is CAINDPTGNLYGYTF. CDR3 sequence (DNA): TGTGCCATCAACGATCCGACAGGGAACCTCTATGGCTACACCTTC.

This clonotype was counted many times. The V gene is TRBV12-3 or TRBV12-4, the J gene TRBJ2-7; D tentatively reads TRBD1 or TRBD2 (5 bases each). V lost 1 base and J lost 3, with 7 bases in between. The CDR3 is 13 amino acids. CDR3 protein: CASSLGGNYEQYF. CDR3 bases: TGTGCCAGCAGTTTAGGGGGGAACTACGAGCAGTACTTC.

In its sample, this clonotype was seen a few times. This sequence joins TRBV19 and TRBJ1-5; no definite D call. V was trimmed by 7 bases and J by 0 bases, leaving 16 bases between them. CDR1 and CDR2 from the germline V gene are LNHDA and SQIVND (reference sequence). The CDR3 totals 16 residues. This chain's CDR3 is CASMNGPHLSNQPQHF. CDR3 DNA sequence: TGTGCCAGTATGAACGGACCGCATCTTAGCAATCAGCCCCAGCATTTT.

This clonotype was counted ten times or more. The J gene is TRBJ2-1, the V gene TRBV12-3 or TRBV12-4; 7 positions agree with TRBD2. This CDR3 contains 14 residues. After removal of 7 bases from V and 4 bases from J, the junction contained 7 bases not matched to a gene. CDR3 bases: TGTGCCAGCAATCCCGGGGGGAGGTACAATGAGCAGTTCTTC. It encodes CASNPGGRYNEQFF.

Of note for this clonotype: The missing conserved phenylalanine or tryptophan at the end of this CDR3 makes a read error likely. The chain links TRBV27 to TRBJ2-5; 10 nucleotides agree with TRBD1. V was pared by 6 bases and J by 5 bases, with 6 bases of the junction left unmatched. The CDR3 extends over 14 amino acids. Germline V gene lookup returns CDR1 MNHEY and CDR2 SMNVEV (reference sequence). The CDR3 DNA sequence: TGTGCCAGCAGCCTGGGACAGGGGCGGGAGACCCAGTACATC. This encodes CASSLGQGRETQYI.

This clonotype was seen a handful of times. The chain carries TRBV20-1 and TRBJ1-6; 7 bases are shared with TRBD1. Germline trimming cut 6 bases from V and 8 bases from J; bases unmatched to any gene: 13. Germline V lookup: CDR1 DFQATT, CDR2 SNEGSKA (reference sequence). The CDR3 totals 15 residues. The chain's CDR3 is CSAAEPTGPYSPLHF. The CDR3 DNA is TGCAGTGCGGCAGAACCGACAGGGCCTTATTCACCCCTCCACTTT.

This clonotype has just a few counts. This chain joins TRBV5-6 and TRBJ1-1; TRBD1 is a possible D gene (6 bases). Germline CDR1 SGHDT, CDR2 YYEEEE. The CDR3 contains 16 residues. Trimming stripped 1 base from V and 5 bases from J, with 18 bases between. CDR3 sequence reads: CASSLLAGKGGTEAFF. CDR3 nucleotides: TGTGCCAGCAGCTTGCTCGCCGGAAAAGGGGGAACTGAAGCTTTCTTT.

The genes are TRBV29-1 and TRBJ2-7; 7 nucleotides agree with TRBD2. This CDR3 is built from 14 residues. V gave up 4 bases and J gave up 1 base; unmatched junction bases: 7. Per germline, CDR1 SQVTM and CDR2 ANQGSEA. CDR3 residues: CSVGGLGGSYEQYF. The CDR3 DNA reads as TGCAGCGTTGGTGGCTTGGGGGGGTCCTACGAGCAGTACTTC.

V gene TRBV7-2 combines with J gene TRBJ2-1; unclear D gene. The V end lost 3 bases, the J end lost 7 bases, and 7 bases lay between the germline ends. From germline, CDR1 is SGHTA and CDR2 FQGNSA. The CDR3 covers 12 residues. For the CDR3, the DNA is TGTGCCAGCAGCTTTCGTGGGAATGAGCAGTTCTTC. Translation gives CASSFRGNEQFF.

The CDR3 coding sequence is TGTGCCAGCAGCGTAGGTTTAGGGGGGAGCTCCTACAATGAGCAGTTCTTC. Translating it yields CASSVGLGGSSYNEQFF. The chain recombines TRBV9 with TRBJ2-1, with D perhaps given as TRBD1 or TRBD2 (6 bases each). CDR1 is SGDLS and CDR2 is YYNGEE in the germline V gene. This CDR3 comprises 17 residues. Deletions cut 0 bases from V and 0 bases from J, with 13 bases between.

This clonotype occurred many times. The CDR3 protein is CASSFYSQETQYF. In DNA, the CDR3 is TGCGCCAGCAGCTTCTACAGCCAAGAGACCCAGTACTTC. This chain connects TRBV5-1 to TRBJ2-5; no reliable D call. Trimming took off 2 bases at V and 1 base at J, with 6 bases between the two ends. The CDR3 length is 13 residues. Germline lookup yields CDR1 SGHRS and CDR2 YFSETQ.

The chain uses TRBV27 and TRBJ2-7; TRBD1 is a possible D gene (5 bases). V lost 5 bases, J lost 5 bases, and 16 bases lay in between. The V gene's germline CDR1 is MNHEY and CDR2 SMNVEV (reference sequence). The CDR3 covers 14 residues. The CDR3, as DNA: TGTGCCAGCAGTACGACAGTTCAGGTCCACGAGCAGTACTTC. It is translated as CASSTTVQVHEQYF.

This clonotype was picked up many times. The chain combines TRBV5-1 with TRBJ1-1; D ambiguous. This CDR3 contains 14 residues. Trimming stripped 5 bases from V and 6 bases from J, with 17 bases between. CDR1 and CDR2 (germline): SGHRS, YFSETQ. The CDR3 DNA follows: TGCGCCAGCAGAAAGGACCCGGGCATCGCTGAAGCTTTCTTT. Encoded protein: CASRKDPGIAEAFF. The full variable domain, rest sourced from reference TRBV5-1 and TRBJ1-1, is KAGVTQTPRYLIKTRGQQVTLSCSPISGHRSVSWYQQTPGQGLQFLFEYFSETQRNKGNFPGRFSGRQFSNSRSEMNVSTLELGDSALYLCASRKDPGIAEAFFGQGTRLTVV.

This clonotype was seen only a few times. One end of the junction varies from germline; a read error may be responsible. This chain joins TRBV7-2 and TRBJ1-1; D uncertain. Germline V gene lookup returns CDR1 SGHTA and CDR2 FQGNSA. This CDR3 has 12 amino acids. DNA of the CDR3: TGTGCCACCAGCGGGTGGGGCACTGAAGCTTTCTTT. Residues: CATSGWGTEAFF.

The rearrangement uses TRBV6-7 and TRBJ2-2; D gene uncertain. TRBV6-7 is identified as an open reading frame with a role that is uncertain. The CDR3 spans 11 residues. Trimming removed 7 bases at V and 7 bases at J, with 7 bases between. The CDR3 here is CASIVNGELFF. Here the CDR3 DNA reads TGTGCCAGCATCGTTAACGGGGAGCTGTTTTTT.

This clonotype appeared many times. This rearrangement joins TRBV2 to TRBJ2-7, with 8 positions matching TRBD2. This CDR3 contains 11 residues. Per germline, CDR1 SNHLY and CDR2 FYNNEI. V lost 7 bases to trimming and J lost 6 bases; unmatched junction nucleotides: 2. For the CDR3, the DNA is TGTGCCAGCACCGGGACTAGCGAGCAGTACTTC. Its protein is CASTGTSEQYF.

This chain connects TRBV21-1 to TRBJ2-7; the table's TRBD1 call for D was not verified on the DNA. TRBV21-1 corresponds to a pseudogene. This CDR3 has 16 residues. The CDR3 coding sequence is TGTGCCAGCAGCAATCAGGGACCCCTCTTCTTCACCGAGCAGTACTTC. This translates into CASSNQGPLFFTEQYF.